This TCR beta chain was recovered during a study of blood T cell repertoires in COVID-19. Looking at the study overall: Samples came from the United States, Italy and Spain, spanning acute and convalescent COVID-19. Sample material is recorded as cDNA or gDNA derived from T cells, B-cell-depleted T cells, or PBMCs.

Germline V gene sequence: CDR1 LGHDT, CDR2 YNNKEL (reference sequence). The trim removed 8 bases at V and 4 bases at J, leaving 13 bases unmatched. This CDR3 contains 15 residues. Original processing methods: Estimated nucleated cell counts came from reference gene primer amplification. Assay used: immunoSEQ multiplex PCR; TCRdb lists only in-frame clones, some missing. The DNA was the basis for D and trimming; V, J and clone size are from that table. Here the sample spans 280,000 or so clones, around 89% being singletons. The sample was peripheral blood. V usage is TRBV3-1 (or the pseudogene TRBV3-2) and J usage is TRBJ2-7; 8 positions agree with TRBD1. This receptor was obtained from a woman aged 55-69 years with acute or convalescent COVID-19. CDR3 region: CASASSTGVGYEQYF. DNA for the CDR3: TGTGCCAGCGCCTCTTCGACAGGGGTCGGATACGAGCAGTACTTC.